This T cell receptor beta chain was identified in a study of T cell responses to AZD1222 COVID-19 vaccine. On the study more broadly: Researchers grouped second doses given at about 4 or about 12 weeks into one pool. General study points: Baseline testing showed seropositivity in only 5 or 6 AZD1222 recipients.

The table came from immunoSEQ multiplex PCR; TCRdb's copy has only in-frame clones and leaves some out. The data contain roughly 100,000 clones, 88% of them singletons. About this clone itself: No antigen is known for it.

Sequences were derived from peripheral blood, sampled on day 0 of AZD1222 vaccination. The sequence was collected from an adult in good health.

The CDR3, as DNA: TGTGCCAGCACCACCGGGGGGGCGGGAGGCTTCGGCTACAATGAGCAGTTCTTC. Translating gives CASTTGGAGGFGYNEQFF. The chain carries TRBV28 and TRBJ2-1, with 8 bases that match TRBD2. The CDR3 totals 18 residues. CDR1 and CDR2 from the germline V gene are MDHEN and SYDVKM. With 7 bases clipped from V and 3 bases from J, the junction kept 17 bases outside the gene matches.